This TCR beta chain was sequenced during a study of beta chain features in type 1 diabetes. Background on the study: Researchers looked at about 110 million sorted cells across all samples.

What was sequenced were expressed TCRB transcripts, since all of the isolated RNA had been reverse transcribed. Repertoires were generated with immunoSEQ multiplex PCR, while TCRdb's copy carries only in-frame clones and drops some. This table holds roughly 610,000 clones, around 16% found once. CDR3 length: 15 residues. Germline loops: CDR1 SSHAT, CDR2 FNYEAQ (reference sequence). This clone was counted a single time. Compared with germline, one end of the junction differs, possibly owing to a read error. Cells sorted by CD45RO/CCR7/CD25/CD127/CD95/CD27 comprised CD4+ naive, central memory, regulatory and stem cell-like memory cells.

The TCR sequence derives from a man younger than 35 in good health. The source material was naive CD4+ T cells from blood. The rearrangement uses TRBV7-7 and TRBJ2-7, with a weak D call TRBD2 (6 bases). CDR3 nucleotide sequence: TGTGCTAGCAGCCCCCCGGGGGTCCCAACCTACGAGCAGTACTTC. Its translation is CASSPPGVPTYEQYF. The full variable domain, its missing parts supplied by reference TRBV7-7 and TRBJ2-7, is GAGVSQSPRYKVTKRGQDVTLRCDPISSHATLYWYQQALGQGPEFLTYFNYEAQPDKSGLPSDRFSAERPEGSISTLTIQRTEQRDSAMYRCASSPPGVPTYEQYFGPGTRLTVT.